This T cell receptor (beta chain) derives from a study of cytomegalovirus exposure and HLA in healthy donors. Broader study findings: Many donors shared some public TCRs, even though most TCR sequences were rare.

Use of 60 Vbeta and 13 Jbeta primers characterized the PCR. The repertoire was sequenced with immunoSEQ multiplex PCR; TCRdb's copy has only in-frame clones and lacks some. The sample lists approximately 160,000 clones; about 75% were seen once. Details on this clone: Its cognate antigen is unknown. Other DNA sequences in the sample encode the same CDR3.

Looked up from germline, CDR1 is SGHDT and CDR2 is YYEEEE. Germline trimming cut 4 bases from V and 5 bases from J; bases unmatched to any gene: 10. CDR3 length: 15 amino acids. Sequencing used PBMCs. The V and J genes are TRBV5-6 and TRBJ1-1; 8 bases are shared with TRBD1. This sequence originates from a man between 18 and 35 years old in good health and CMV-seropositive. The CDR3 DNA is TGTGCCAGCAGCAAGCAGGGGGCCGGGAGGACTGAAGCTTTCTTT. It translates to CASSKQGAGRTEAFF.